The 24 T cell receptor beta chains below come from one sample, sequenced in a study of shared clonotypes between healthy human individuals. The assay was immunoSEQ multiplex PCR, and TCRdb's table has in-frame clones only and misses some. This table has fewer than 1 million clones, approximately 96% appearing once. Naivety among CD8 cells was defined by CD45RO negativity and positive CCR7 selection, thereby excluding terminally differentiated effector memory CD45RA+ cells. The sequencing sample was made of naive CD8+ T cells sorted from blood. These receptors all come from a man aged 25 to 45 in good health.

The CDR3 bases are TGTGCCAGCAGCTTGGAAGGGACAGGGGGTTCGGGATATGGCTACACCTTC. Translation: CASSLEGTGGSGYGYTF. The gene calls are TRBV5-4 and TRBJ1-2, with 11 bases fitting TRBD1. The V gene's germline CDR1 is SGHNT and CDR2 YYREEE (reference sequence). The CDR3 consists of 17 residues. Trimming took 0 bases from V and 5 from J; bases not matched to a gene: 9.

V is TRBV28 and J is TRBJ2-1; 8 bases line up with TRBD2. Germline V gene sequence: CDR1 MDHEN, CDR2 SYDVKM. V shed 5 bases, J shed 6 bases, and the junction held 12 bases outside the gene matches. The CDR3 spans 16 residues. CDR3 in DNA: TGTGCCAGCAGTGAGTTACTAGCGGTCAGCCCCAATGAGCAGTTCTTC. Translated, it gives CASSELLAVSPNEQFF.

This chain joins TRBV11-2 and TRBJ2-1; D uncertain. CDR3 length: 16 residues. Per germline, CDR1 SGHAT and CDR2 FQNNGV. V gave up 2 bases and J gave up 0 bases, with 11 bases separating them. CDR3 protein: CASSLNWRSSYNEQFF. The DNA for the CDR3 is TGTGCCAGCAGCTTAAATTGGCGGAGCTCCTACAATGAGCAGTTCTTC.

The chain carries TRBV7-2 and TRBJ2-7; 9 bases line up with TRBD1. Germline-derived CDR1 and CDR2 are SGHTA and FQGNSA. Losses at the gene ends were 4 bases for V and 6 bases for J; bases not matched to a gene: 13. The CDR3 has 16 amino acids. In DNA form, the CDR3 reads TGTGCCAGCAGCTCGTCCCGGGACAGGGCCGTTGGCGAGCAGTACTTC. Its translation: CASSSSRDRAVGEQYF.

The chain joins TRBV9 to TRBJ2-5, with TRBD2 as a possible D gene (6 bases). Trimming shortened V by 0 bases and J by 2 bases, and 11 bases separated the two germline ends. Germline lookup yields CDR1 SGDLS and CDR2 YYNGEE. The CDR3 length is 15 residues. CDR3 region: CASSVATGGQETQYF. DNA for the CDR3: TGTGCCAGCAGCGTAGCTACAGGAGGGCAAGAGACCCAGTACTTC.

J is TRBJ2-1 and V is TRBV4-1; 9 nucleotides align to TRBD2. Per germline, CDR1 MGHRA and CDR2 YSYEKL. V was clipped by 5 bases and J by 8 bases; unmatched bases: 16. The CDR3 has 17 residues. The CDR3 sequence: CASSSRVAGVLDDEQFF. The CDR3 bases are TGCGCCAGCAGCTCTCGGGTAGCGGGAGTGCTGGACGATGAGCAGTTCTTC.

This chain joins TRBV11-2 and TRBJ1-1, with unresolved D. The CDR3 is 15 amino acids. V lost 1 base and J 3 bases, leaving 12 bases between the germline ends. Germline CDR1 SGHAT, CDR2 FQNNGV. CDR3 DNA sequence: TGTGCCAGCAGCTTAGCTACGTTTCGGGACACTGAAGCTTTCTTT. It codes for CASSLATFRDTEAFF.

V and J are TRBV7-2 and TRBJ1-4; 10 bases align to TRBD1. The CDR3 runs 16 residues. Per the germline V gene, CDR1 is SGHTA and CDR2 is FQGNSA. The ends lost 8 bases at V and 5 bases at J; junction bases unmatched: 11. CDR3 protein: CASSVKGQGRNEKLFF. The DNA of the CDR3 is TGTGCCAGCTCGGTAAAGGGACAGGGGCGCAATGAAAAACTGTTTTTT.

The chain uses TRBV29-1 and TRBJ1-2, with 7 nucleotides matching TRBD1. The CDR3 sequence is 13 residues long. Germline CDR1 SQVTM, CDR2 ANQGSEA. V lost 6 bases and J lost 0; bases outside the gene matches: 4. CDR3 region: CSVGTASNYGYTF. CDR3 bases: TGCAGCGTCGGGACAGCGTCTAACTATGGCTACACCTTC. Full variable domain (rest looked up from reference TRBV29-1 and TRBJ1-2): SAVISQKPSRDICQRGTSLTIQCQVDSQVTMMFWYRQQPGQSLTLIATANQGSEATYESGFVIDKFPISRPNLTFSTLTVSNMSPEDSSIYLCSVGTASNYGYTFGSGTRLTVV.

This chain uses TRBV7-3 with TRBJ2-5; no reliable D call. The closer fit of TRBJ2-7 to the DNA end suggests the J call may be wrong. The CDR3 totals 15 residues. CDR1 and CDR2 from the germline V gene are SGHTA and FQGTGA. DNA of the CDR3: TGTGCCAGCAGCCTGGCACGCATCAGCTCCTACGAGCAGTACTTC. Translating it yields CASSLARISSYEQYF.

This clone was detected only once. The chain uses TRBV27 and TRBJ2-7; no definite D call. CDR1 and CDR2 from the germline V gene are MNHEY and SMNVEV (reference sequence). CDR3 length: 14 amino acids. The V gene lost 1 base and the J gene lost 3 bases, with 10 bases spanning the gap. CDR3 amino acids: CASSLFGFNYEQYF. CDR3 sequence (DNA): TGTGCCAGCAGTTTATTCGGATTCAACTACGAGCAGTACTTC.

V gene TRBV6-1 combines with J gene TRBJ2-5, with TRBD1 matching 10 bases. Trimming removed 2 bases from V and 3 bases from J; junction bases left unmatched: 9. Germline V gives CDR1 MNHNS, CDR2 SASEGT. The CDR3 is 17 residues long. The CDR3 region has the DNA TGTGCCAGCAGTGAATTATTTCGGACAGGGGGTGAAGAGACCCAGTACTTC. It encodes CASSELFRTGGEETQYF.

The chain couples TRBV7-9 to TRBJ1-1, with D perhaps TRBD1 (6 bases). Per germline, CDR1 SEHNR and CDR2 FQNEAQ (reference sequence). Between the trimmed V and J ends, which lost 11 bases and 4 bases, there was a span of 14 bases. The CDR3 has 12 amino acids. In DNA, the CDR3 is TGTGCCTCGTCTGCCAGGGGCACTGAAGCTTTCTTT. Translating it yields CASSARGTEAFF.

Comments on this clone: This same CDR3 is encoded by further DNA sequences in the sample. The V gene is TRBV28, the J gene TRBJ1-1; D uncertain. V dropped 8 bases and J dropped 0 bases, with 7 bases sitting between them. CDR3 length equals 12 residues. CDR1 is MDHEN, CDR2 SYDVKM, per germline. CDR3 nucleotides: TGTGCCAGCCGCGGACTGAACACTGAAGCTTTCTTT. It yields the protein CASRGLNTEAFF.

The rearrangement uses TRBV27 and TRBJ2-5; D not certain. This CDR3 is 11 amino acids long. V gave up 10 bases and J gave up 7 bases, with 13 bases separating them. Germline V gene sequence: CDR1 MNHEY, CDR2 SMNVEV (reference sequence). DNA for the CDR3: TGTGCCACTGCGGTGCCGGGGACCCAGTACTTC. This sequence encodes CATAVPGTQYF.

The chain joins TRBV28 to TRBJ2-7; 7 nucleotides match TRBD2. After removal of 3 bases from V and 3 bases from J, the junction contained 14 bases not matched to a gene. The germline CDR1 and CDR2 sequences are MDHEN and SYDVKM. This CDR3 comprises 17 residues. In nucleotides, the CDR3 is TGTGCCAGCAGTTTGACTACTAGCGCTGGGGATTACTACGAGCAGTACTTC. Protein: CASSLTTSAGDYYEQYF.

This rearrangement joins TRBV7-8 to TRBJ2-1, with D perhaps TRBD2 (6 bases). Germline CDR1 is SGHVS and CDR2 is FQNEAQ. Trimming shortened V by 0 bases and J by 4 bases, and 16 bases separated the two germline ends. The CDR3 has 17 amino acids. The CDR3 sequence is CASSLAGRRGFYNEQFF. The CDR3 coding sequence is TGTGCCAGCAGCTTAGCCGGAAGGAGGGGTTTTTACAATGAGCAGTTCTTC.

This clone has just one count. The chain employs TRBV18 and TRBJ2-7; either TRBD1 or TRBD2 may fit D (5 bases each). Germline V gives CDR1 KGHSH, CDR2 LQKENI. This CDR3 is 16 amino acids long. The ends were cut back, 3 bases at V and 7 bases at J, with 22 bases in the middle. CDR3 region: CASSPPGRFVPGEQYF. The CDR3 bases are TGTGCCAGCTCACCCCCGGGGCGGTTTGTCCCCGGTGAGCAGTACTTC.

To note about this clone: Distinct nucleotide sequences in the sample also encode this CDR3. This chain links TRBV29-1 with TRBJ2-7; 10 bases map to TRBD2. Germline V lookup: CDR1 SQVTM, CDR2 ANQGSEA. The CDR3 is 13 amino acids. DNA for the CDR3: TGCAGTGTAGTCGGGACTAGCGTCTACGAGCAGTACTTC. Amino acids: CSVVGTSVYEQYF.

This clone was seen a handful of times. The chain has TRBV18 and TRBJ2-1; a possible D gene is TRBD2 (6 bases). CDR1 and CDR2 (germline): KGHSH, LQKENI. Trimming left V 2 bases short and J 4 bases short, with 15 bases between. CDR3 length equals 16 residues. The CDR3 here is CASSPAGRTNYNEQFF. The CDR3 DNA is TGTGCCAGCTCACCAGCGGGACGGACTAATTACAATGAGCAGTTCTTC.

This chain uses TRBV18 with TRBJ2-1, with TRBD2 matching 7 bases. With V trimmed by 2 bases and J by 4 bases, 2 bases remained unmatched. CDR1 and CDR2 (germline): KGHSH, LQKENI. The CDR3 loop spans 14 amino acids. The chain's CDR3 is CASSPGGGYNEQFF. The DNA for the CDR3 is TGTGCCAGCTCACCAGGGGGAGGGTACAATGAGCAGTTCTTC. Full variable domain (rest looked up from reference TRBV18 and TRBJ2-1): NAGVMQNPRHLVRRRGQEARLRCSPMKGHSHVYWYRQLPEEGLKFMVYLQKENIIDESGMPKERFSAEFPKEGPSILRIQQVVRGDSAAYFCASSPGGGYNEQFFGPGTRLTVL.

This CDR3 is CASSLLGTDAYGYTF. As DNA, the CDR3 is TGTGCCAGCAGTTTATTAGGGACAGATGCTTATGGCTACACCTTC. This sequence joins TRBV27 and TRBJ1-2; the match to TRBD1 covers 7 bases. Looked up from germline, CDR1 is MNHEY and CDR2 is SMNVEV (reference sequence). After removal of 1 base from V and 5 bases from J, the junction contained 7 bases not matched to a gene. The CDR3 has 15 residues.

This sequence joins TRBV11-2 and TRBJ2-5; 8 bases agree with TRBD1. Germline V gene sequence: CDR1 SGHAT, CDR2 FQNNGV. Trimming at V came to 1 base and at J to 5 bases, leaving 6 bases not matched to a gene. The CDR3 has 15 residues. CDR3 region: CASSLGRTGWETQYF. CDR3 coding DNA: TGTGCCAGCAGCTTAGGTCGGACAGGGTGGGAGACCCAGTACTTC.

The V gene is TRBV7-3, the J gene TRBJ2-2, with D possibly TRBD2 on 5 matching bases. V gave up 2 bases and J gave up 4 bases, with 8 bases separating them. This CDR3 has 14 residues. Germline V gene data show CDR1 as SGHTA and CDR2 as FQGTGA. The CDR3 DNA reads as TGTGCCAGCAGCTTAGCGGGCGTCACCGGGGAGCTGTTTTTT. The encoded protein is CASSLAGVTGELFF.